These 13 T cell receptor beta chains share one sample of origin, sequenced in a study of T-cell reconstitution after alpha-beta-depleted transplantation in children. Researchers prepared the TCRbeta library using unique molecular identifiers, the study reports. From the PCR reads, TCRdb called clonotypes with MiXCR, one entry per CDR3 protein. Of 250,000 to 400,000 distinct CDR3 sequences in the sample, approximately 23% are singletons; the top ten hold approximately 11%. Material: PBMCs, mostly from graft donor cells, obtained 180 days after TCRalphabeta/CD19-depleted stem cell transplant. The receptors originated from a male patient under 18 who had a stem cell transplant for acute lymphoblastic leukemia, so the T cells may come from the graft donor.

This clonotype was counted a few times. The gene calls are TRBV7-9 and TRBJ2-1, with D maybe TRBD2 (6 bases). The CDR3 consists of 16 residues. The germline V gene encodes CDR1 SEHNR and CDR2 FQNEAQ (reference sequence). V was cut by 2 bases and J by 6 bases, with 17 bases left in between. In DNA, the CDR3 is TGTGCCAGCAGCTTACTCCCTAGCGTACGGTCCAATGAGCAGTTCTTC. It codes for CASSLLPSVRSNEQFF.

To note about this clonotype: Being one base from a much bigger clone, this may be a read error. This rearrangement joins TRBV27 to TRBJ2-7; D not resolved. This CDR3 region has 16 residues. The germline CDR1 and CDR2 sequences are MNHEY and SMNVEV (reference sequence). The CDR3: CAISPARLVTSYEQYF. In DNA form, the CDR3 reads TGTGCCATCAGTCCCGCCCGACTTGTAACCTCCTACGAGCAGTACTTC.

The chain couples TRBV29-1 to TRBJ2-7; 8 bases agree with TRBD1. The CDR3 spans 13 residues. Germline CDR1 and CDR2: SQVTM and ANQGSEA. With V trimmed by 3 bases and J by 3 bases, 4 bases remained unmatched. In nucleotides, the CDR3 is TGCAGCGTTGAGTGGACAGGGATCTACGAGCAGTACTTC. Its translation is CSVEWTGIYEQYF.

This clonotype was observed a few times. The genes are TRBV3-1 and TRBJ2-1; D uncertain. Germline V gene data show CDR1 as LGHDT and CDR2 as YNNKEL (reference sequence). Trimming left V 4 bases short and J 5 bases short, with 12 bases between. The CDR3 has 14 residues. The CDR3, as DNA: TGTGCCAGCAGCCCGTTAACTCTAGACAATGAGCAGTTCTTC. It translates to CASSPLTLDNEQFF.

The chain links TRBV3-1 to TRBJ2-7; 7 bases are a match to TRBD2. From germline, CDR1 is LGHDT and CDR2 YNNKEL (reference sequence). The V segment lost 0 bases and the J segment 1 base; nucleotides outside the gene matches: 9. CDR3 size: 17 residues. The DNA of the CDR3 is TGTGCCAGCAGCCAAGATAGAGGGCTAGCGGCTTCCTACGAGCAGTACTTC. Translation gives CASSQDRGLAASYEQYF.

In this sample, this clonotype turned up a few times. The chain uses TRBV7-3 and TRBJ2-5; no definite D call. V dropped 4 bases and J dropped 5 bases, with 11 bases sitting between them. The CDR3 is 13 residues long. Germline V lookup: CDR1 SGHTA, CDR2 FQGTGA. CDR3 amino acids: CASSSYGRETQYF. In nucleotides, the CDR3 is TGTGCCAGCAGCTCCTATGGACGGGAGACCCAGTACTTC. Looking up the rest from reference TRBV7-3 and TRBJ2-5 gives the full variable domain: GAGVSQTPSNKVTEKGKYVELRCDPISGHTALYWYRQSLGQGPEFLIYFQGTGAADDSGLPNDRFFAVRPEGSVSTLKIQRTERGDSAVYLCASSSYGRETQYFGPGTRLLVL.

This clonotype was found a few times. This chain uses TRBV4-1 with TRBJ2-7; D unresolved. The V gene lost 3 bases and the J gene lost 1 base, with 19 bases spanning the gap. This CDR3 is built from 17 residues. CDR1 MGHRA and CDR2 YSYEKL come from the germline V gene. The DNA of the CDR3 is TGCGCCAGCAGCCACGGGCTTCTGATCCTGGGATCCTACGAGCAGTACTTC. As protein: CASSHGLLILGSYEQYF.

This clonotype was observed a handful of times. The chain has TRBV20-1 and TRBJ2-7, with D perhaps being TRBD1 or TRBD2 (5 bases each). The CDR3 has 15 residues. V gave up 4 bases and J gave up 0 bases, with 16 bases separating them. The germline gives CDR1 DFQATT, CDR2 SNEGSKA (reference sequence). CDR3 nucleotides: TGCAGTGCTACTACACCGGGACGAGCCTCCTACGAGCAGTACTTC. This translates into CSATTPGRASYEQYF.

This clonotype was counted only a few times. The V and J genes are TRBV5-1 and TRBJ2-7, with TRBD1 matching over 8 bases. CDR3 length: 17 amino acids. Trimming cost V 3 bases and J 0 bases; bases outside gene matches: 11. The germline V gene encodes CDR1 SGHRS and CDR2 YFSETQ. The CDR3 DNA follows: TGCGCCAGCAGCTCCTACAGGGGACAGGCGAGCTCCTACGAGCAGTACTTC. Its translation is CASSSYRGQASSYEQYF.

Here the CDR3 reads CASKRVSAGRNTGELFF. In DNA, the CDR3 is TGCGCCAGCAAGAGGGTTTCTGCAGGAAGGAACACCGGGGAGCTGTTTTTT. The chain joins TRBV23-1 to TRBJ2-2; perhaps TRBD2 as D (5 bases). TRBV23-1 qualifies as an ORF whose function is uncertain. Trimming removed 7 bases at V and 1 base at J, with 19 bases between. CDR3 length: 17 amino acids.

In this sample, this clonotype turned up a few times. The chain carries TRBV5-1 and TRBJ2-3, with unresolved D. Germline V gene lookup returns CDR1 SGHRS and CDR2 YFSETQ. The CDR3 spans 14 residues. V lost 0 bases and J 0 bases, leaving 5 bases between the germline ends. DNA of the CDR3: TGCGCCAGCAGCTTGGAAATTAGCACAGATACGCAGTATTTT. As protein: CASSLEISTDTQYF.

The V gene is TRBV6-4, the J gene TRBJ2-7; perhaps TRBD1 as D (6 bases). Deletions cut 3 bases from V and 0 bases from J, with 24 bases between. This CDR3 is 19 amino acids long. Per the germline V gene, CDR1 is MRHNA and CDR2 is SNTAGT. The DNA of the CDR3 is TGTGCCAGCAGTGATTTGAGGTTTACGGTAGGGGGTAGCTCCTACGAGCAGTACTTC. Protein: CASSDLRFTVGGSSYEQYF.

This clonotype was detected a few times. The chain combines TRBV7-9 with TRBJ1-1; D uncertain. Germline-derived CDR1 and CDR2 are SEHNR and FQNEAQ (reference sequence). Trimming removed 1 base from V and 3 bases from J, with 9 bases in between. This CDR3 is 14 amino acids long. CDR3 protein: CASSLVVIHTEAFF. The DNA for the CDR3 is TGTGCCAGCAGCTTAGTGGTGATTCACACTGAAGCTTTCTTT.